The rows below give T cell receptor beta chains drawn from one sample of a study of blood T cells in healthy people across ages. TCRdb re-analysed the 5' RACE reads in MiXCR, keeping a single row per CDR3 protein. This table holds about 780,000 distinct CDR3 sequences, 62% found once. Sequencing used blood. The receptors originated from a man aged 25 to 40 in good health. Each CDR3 is given without its conserved first and last residue. The order of the fields is J gene, D gene, clone size, V gene, CDR3 protein. A D gene is named only where the DNA matches it firmly. A row's size may be missing; if present it is once, few, many or a size class.

J: .; D: TRBD2; size: .; V: TRBV20-1; CDR3: SARELAGAYNEQY
J: TRBJ2-5; D: .; size: few; V: TRBV29-1; CDR3: SVVIGQETQY
J: TRBJ2-6; D: .; size: .; V: TRBV21-1; CDR3: ASSKLPGANVLT
J: TRBJ2-1; D: TRBD1; size: .; V: TRBV27; CDR3: ASSRDRGANEQF
J: TRBJ2-4; D: .; size: .; V: TRBV7-2; CDR3: ASSPPSLPYIQY
J: TRBJ2-7; D: .; size: few; V: TRBV6-5; CDR3: ASSSGRGREQY
J: TRBJ2-1; D: TRBD2; size: .; V: TRBV4-2; CDR3: ASSQDSGGTNEQF
J: TRBJ1-5; D: .; size: .; V: TRBV12-3/TRBV12-4; CDR3: ASSTGPLLGNQPQH
J: TRBJ2-3; D: .; size: .; V: TRBV24-1; CDR3: ATSGAKEGTDTQY
J: TRBJ2-1; D: TRBD1; size: .; V: TRBV7-9; CDR3: ASSTRRTGTYNEQF
J: TRBJ1-5; D: TRBD1; size: .; V: TRBV24-1; CDR3: ATSDRGTGGNQPQH
J: TRBJ2-1; D: .; size: few; V: TRBV4-3; CDR3: ASSRATGSSYNEQF
J: TRBJ1-4; D: .; size: .; V: TRBV10-3; CDR3: AISEREEKLF
J: TRBJ2-7; D: TRBD2; size: few; V: TRBV29-1; CDR3: SVEGGTSGSYEQY
J: TRBJ2-7; D: TRBD1; size: many; V: TRBV10-3; CDR3: AISGTGGSYEQY
J: TRBJ2-7; D: .; size: .; V: TRBV6-6; CDR3: ASREVLAGLYEQY
J: TRBJ2-5; D: .; size: .; V: TRBV12-3/TRBV12-4; CDR3: ASSLSGRVQETQY
J: TRBJ2-3; D: TRBD1; size: .; V: TRBV15; CDR3: ATSGDREKDTQY
J: TRBJ2-7; D: .; size: .; V: TRBV7-2; CDR3: ASSSYAGSYEQY
J: TRBJ2-4; D: TRBD2; size: .; V: TRBV12-3/TRBV12-4; CDR3: ASSGRGVKNIQY
J: TRBJ1-4; D: .; size: .; V: TRBV4-3; CDR3: ASSQEYREKLF
J: TRBJ1-1; D: .; size: .; V: TRBV4-3; CDR3: ASSQDWRPLGTEAF
J: TRBJ2-1; D: .; size: .; V: TRBV2; CDR3: ASSEQGGHNEQF
J: TRBJ1-6; D: .; size: .; V: TRBV3-1; CDR3: ASSQESSWEWGYNSPLH
J: TRBJ2-3; D: .; size: few; V: TRBV7-2; CDR3: ASSLVIMGAGDTQY
J: TRBJ2-4; D: .; size: .; V: TRBV7-2; CDR3: ASSPDRRGNIQY
J: TRBJ2-4; D: .; size: .; V: TRBV20-1; CDR3: SCPGAAKNIQY
J: TRBJ1-5; D: TRBD1; size: few; V: TRBV15; CDR3: ATSRDGGGERQPQH
J: TRBJ2-5; D: .; size: .; V: TRBV6-5; CDR3: ASSYSPGAQETQY
J: TRBJ2-3; D: TRBD1; size: .; V: TRBV2; CDR3: ASRTDRVGDTQY
J: TRBJ2-6; D: .; size: few; V: TRBV28; CDR3: ASGGTHSGANVLT
J: TRBJ2-1; D: TRBD1; size: .; V: TRBV9; CDR3: ASSGRTGHNEQF
J: TRBJ2-5; D: TRBD1; size: .; V: TRBV5-1; CDR3: ASSLGDREETQY
J: TRBJ1-5; D: TRBD1; size: .; V: TRBV29-1; CDR3: SAWTGSNQPQH
J: TRBJ2-7; D: .; size: few; V: TRBV7-8; CDR3: ASSLAGREYEQY
J: TRBJ2-7; D: TRBD1; size: .; V: TRBV6-6; CDR3: ASIDRDGSYEQY